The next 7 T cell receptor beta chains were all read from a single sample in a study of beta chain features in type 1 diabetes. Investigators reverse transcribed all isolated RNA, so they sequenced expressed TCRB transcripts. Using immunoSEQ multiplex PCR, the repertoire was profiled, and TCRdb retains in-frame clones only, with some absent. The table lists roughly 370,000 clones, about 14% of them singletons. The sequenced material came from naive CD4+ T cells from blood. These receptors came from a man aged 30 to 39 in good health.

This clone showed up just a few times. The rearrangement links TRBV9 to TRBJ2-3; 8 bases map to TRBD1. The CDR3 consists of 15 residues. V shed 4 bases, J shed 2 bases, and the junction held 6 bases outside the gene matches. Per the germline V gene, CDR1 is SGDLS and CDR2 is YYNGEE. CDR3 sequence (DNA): TGTGCCAGCAGCCCCCGGACAGGGATCACAGATACGCAGTATTTT. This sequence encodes CASSPRTGITDTQYF.

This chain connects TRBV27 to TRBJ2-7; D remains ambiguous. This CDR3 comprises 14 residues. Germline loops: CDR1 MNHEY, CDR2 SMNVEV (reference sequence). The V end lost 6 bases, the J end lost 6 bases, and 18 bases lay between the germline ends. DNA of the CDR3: TGTGCCAGCAGCCCGGGTACGGCCACTGGCGAGCAGTACTTC. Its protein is CASSPGTATGEQYF.

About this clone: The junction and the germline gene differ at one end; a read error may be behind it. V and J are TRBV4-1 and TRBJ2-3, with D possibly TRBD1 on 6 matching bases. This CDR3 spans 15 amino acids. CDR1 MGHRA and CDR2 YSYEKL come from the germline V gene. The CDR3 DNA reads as TGCGCCAGCACCCAAACAGGGAAGGGTCCAGATACGCAGTATTTT. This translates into CASTQTGKGPDTQYF.

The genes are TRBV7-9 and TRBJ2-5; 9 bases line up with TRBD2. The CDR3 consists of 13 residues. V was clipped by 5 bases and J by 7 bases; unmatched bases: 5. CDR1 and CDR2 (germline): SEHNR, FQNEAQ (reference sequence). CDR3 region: CASSENSGGTQYF. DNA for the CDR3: TGTGCCAGCAGCGAGAATAGCGGGGGGACCCAGTACTTC.

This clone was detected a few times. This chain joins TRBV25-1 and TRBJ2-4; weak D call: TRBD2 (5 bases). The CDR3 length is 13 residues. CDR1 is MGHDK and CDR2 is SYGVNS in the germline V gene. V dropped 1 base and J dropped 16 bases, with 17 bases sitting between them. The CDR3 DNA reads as TGTGCCAGCAGTGAATCGTCTAGCTCTGTTGTTTACTTC. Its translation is CASSESSSSVVYF.

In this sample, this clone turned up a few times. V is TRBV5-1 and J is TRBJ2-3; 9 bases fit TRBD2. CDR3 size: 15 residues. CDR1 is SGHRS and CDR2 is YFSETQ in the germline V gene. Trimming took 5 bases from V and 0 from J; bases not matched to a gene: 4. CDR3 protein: CASRAGGRSTDTQYF. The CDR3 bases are TGCGCCAGCAGAGCGGGAGGTAGGAGCACAGATACGCAGTATTTT.

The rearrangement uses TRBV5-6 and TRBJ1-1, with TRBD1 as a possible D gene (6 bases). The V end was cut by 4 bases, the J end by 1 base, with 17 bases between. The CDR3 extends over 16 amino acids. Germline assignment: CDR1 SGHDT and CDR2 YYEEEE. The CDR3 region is CASSPDAGVRNTEAFF. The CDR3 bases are TGTGCCAGCAGCCCAGATGCAGGGGTTAGGAACACTGAAGCTTTCTTT.